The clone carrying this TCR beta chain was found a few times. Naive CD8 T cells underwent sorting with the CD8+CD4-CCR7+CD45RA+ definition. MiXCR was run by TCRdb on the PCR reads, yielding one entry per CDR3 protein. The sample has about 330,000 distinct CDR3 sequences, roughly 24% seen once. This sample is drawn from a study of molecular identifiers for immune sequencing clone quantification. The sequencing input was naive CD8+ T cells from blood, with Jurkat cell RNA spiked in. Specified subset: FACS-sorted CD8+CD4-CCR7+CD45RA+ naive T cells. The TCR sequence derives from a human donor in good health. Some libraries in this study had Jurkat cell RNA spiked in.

The CDR3 is CASSQDKASTDTQYF. The CDR3 nucleotides are TGCGCCAGCAGCCAAGATAAGGCTAGCACAGATACGCAGTATTTT. The rearrangement uses TRBV4-3 and TRBJ2-3; D not certain. Trimming pared 0 bases from V and 0 bases from J, leaving 7 bases between. CDR3 length: 15 amino acids. CDR1 is LGHNA, CDR2 YSLEER, per germline.